Presented here are 27 T cell receptor beta chains from one specimen sequenced in a study of PD-L1 blockade in urothelial cancer. Libraries were prepared by immunoSEQ multiplex PCR; TCRdb keeps only in-frame clonotypes and omits some of them. Here the sample spans about 43,000 clones, around 80% being singletons. Time point: pretreatment peripheral blood. This specimen consisted of PBMCs, obtained around atezolizumab (anti-PD-L1) treatment. These receptors were taken from a man in his fifties or sixties with urothelial cancer.

CDR3 sequence: CAWSRASYEQYF. The CDR3 DNA is TGTGCCTGGAGTCGAGCCTCCTACGAGCAGTACTTC. The V call is TRBV30, the J call TRBJ2-7; the D is unclear. Germline CDR1 is GTSNPN and CDR2 is SVGIG (reference sequence). This CDR3 contains 12 residues. V gave up 2 bases and J gave up 0 bases, with 5 bases separating them. The entire variable domain, with the rest obtained from reference TRBV30 and TRBJ2-7, is as follows: SQTIHQWPATLVQPVGSPLSLECTVEGTSNPNLYWYRQAAGRGLQLLFYSVGIGQISSEVPQNLSASRPQDRQFILSSKKLLLSDSGFYLCAWSRASYEQYFGPGTRLTVT.

The rearrangement uses TRBV18 and TRBJ2-6, with 9 bases lining up with TRBD1. This CDR3 contains 17 residues. V dropped 5 bases and J dropped 0; count of bases not matched to a gene: 5. Per germline, CDR1 KGHSH and CDR2 LQKENI. The CDR3 region has the DNA TGTGCCAGCTCAGCCGGGACAGGGAGCTCTGGGGCCAACGTCCTGACTTTC. This codes for CASSAGTGSSGANVLTF.

This clone was detected a few times. The chain employs TRBV28 and TRBJ1-4; D unresolved. Trimming left V 3 bases short and J 3 bases short, with 14 bases between. Germline V gene lookup returns CDR1 MDHEN and CDR2 SYDVKM. There are 16 residues in the CDR3. This CDR3 is CASSLAVRRANEKLFF. DNA for the CDR3: TGTGCCAGCAGTTTGGCCGTCCGGCGGGCTAATGAAAAACTGTTTTTT.

This clone has only a few counts. The chain combines TRBV11-2 with TRBJ2-7, with D perhaps matching TRBD1 (6 bases). Looked up from germline, CDR1 is SGHAT and CDR2 is FQNNGV. Trimming took 2 bases from V and 2 from J, leaving 7 bases between them. The CDR3 contains 13 residues. This chain's CDR3 is CASSLTGTYEQYF. CDR3 nucleotide sequence: TGTGCCAGCAGCTTAACAGGGACCTACGAGCAGTACTTC.

The V call is TRBV7-8, the J call TRBJ1-5; tentatively, D is TRBD1 (6 bases). Germline CDR1 is SGHVS and CDR2 is FQNEAQ. This CDR3 has 17 amino acids. The V end was cut by 4 bases, the J end by 4 bases, with 20 bases between. The CDR3 coding sequence is TGTGCCAGCAGCTCATCCCATAGACAGGCGACAAATCAGCCCCAGCATTTT. Translating it yields CASSSSHRQATNQPQHF.

The gene calls are TRBV30 and TRBJ1-4, with D possibly TRBD1 on 5 matching bases. CDR3 size: 15 residues. Germline CDR1 GTSNPN, CDR2 SVGIG (reference sequence). V gave up 3 bases and J gave up 7 bases, with 18 bases separating them. CDR3 coding DNA: TGTGCCTGGAGCCCGGCCCGGGGGGTAGGTGAAAAACTGTTTTTT. Amino acid sequence: CAWSPARGVGEKLFF.

This clone was detected a few times. The CDR3 bases are TGTGCCAGCAGCACCCGACAGGGGACTAATGAAAAACTGTTTTTT. This sequence encodes CASSTRQGTNEKLFF. The chain recombines TRBV4-2 with TRBJ1-4, with 8 bases identical to TRBD1. The CDR3 is 15 residues long. The germline V gene encodes CDR1 LGHNA and CDR2 YNFKEQ. V gave up 5 bases and J gave up 2 bases; unmatched junction bases: 4.

The CDR3 DNA follows: TGTGCCAGCAGCTTACAGATCGCCTACAATGAGCAGTTCTTC. Translating gives CASSLQIAYNEQFF. The V and J genes are TRBV7-9 and TRBJ2-1; D ambiguous. The V gene lost 2 bases and the J gene lost 2 bases, with 7 bases spanning the gap. The germline V gene encodes CDR1 SEHNR and CDR2 FQNEAQ (reference sequence). There are 14 residues in the CDR3.

This chain uses TRBV12-5 with TRBJ1-1; tentative D call: TRBD1 (5 bases). Trimming removed 1 base at V and 4 bases at J, with 10 bases between. CDR3 length equals 14 residues. The germline V gene has CDR1 LGHNT and CDR2 FRNRAP. The CDR3 region has the DNA TGTGCTAGTGGTTTGGACGGGGGGAGCACTGAAGCTTTCTTT. As protein: CASGLDGGSTEAFF.

As regards this clone: In the same sample, other DNA sequences code for this CDR3. The chain is built from TRBV19 and TRBJ1-2, with D uncertain. Germline CDR1 reads LNHDA; CDR2 reads SQIVND (reference sequence). The CDR3 covers 12 residues. V lost 3 bases to trimming and J lost 4 bases, with 6 bases between them. The CDR3 coding sequence is TGTGCCAGTAGTATCTCGGTCTATGGCTACACCTTC. Translating it yields CASSISVYGYTF.

The CDR3: CAISAAGGPGVEQFF. The CDR3 nucleotides read TGTGCCATCAGTGCTGCGGGAGGGCCCGGGGTTGAGCAGTTCTTC. The gene calls are TRBV10-3 and TRBJ2-1; 9 bases map to TRBD2. The CDR3 has 15 residues. Germline lookup yields CDR1 ENHRY and CDR2 SYGVKD. V was clipped by 4 bases and J by 9 bases; unmatched bases: 10.

This rearrangement joins TRBV7-2 to TRBJ1-1; D possibly corresponds to TRBD1 (5 bases). Per the germline V gene, CDR1 is SGHTA and CDR2 is FQGNSA. Trimming shortened V by 5 bases and J by 1 base, and 14 bases separated the two germline ends. The CDR3 consists of 15 residues. The CDR3 spells CASSLGASSNTEAFF. CDR3 nucleotides: TGTGCCAGCAGCCTTGGGGCCAGTTCGAACACTGAAGCTTTCTTT.

V and J are TRBV19 and TRBJ1-2; TRBD1 is a possible D gene (6 bases). Per the germline V gene, CDR1 is LNHDA and CDR2 is SQIVND (reference sequence). The CDR3 is 14 amino acids. Trimming pared 5 bases from V and 3 bases from J, leaving 13 bases between. The CDR3 sequence is CASSEQGGDYGYTF. CDR3 coding DNA: TGTGCCAGTAGTGAACAGGGAGGGGACTATGGCTACACCTTC.

The chain couples TRBV19 to TRBJ2-7; a possible D gene is TRBD2 (7 bases). Trimming stripped 5 bases from V and 2 bases from J, with 22 bases between. The germline V gene encodes CDR1 LNHDA and CDR2 SQIVND (reference sequence). This CDR3 has 17 residues. CDR3 sequence (DNA): TGTGCCAGTAGTCCCTACCTGGGGGGGGCGAAGCCCTACGAGCAGTACTTC. This codes for CASSPYLGGAKPYEQYF. Complete variable domain (other parts from reference TRBV19 and TRBJ2-7): DGGITQSPKYLFRKEGQNVTLSCEQNLNHDAMYWYRQDPGQGLRLIYYSQIVNDFQKGDIAEGYSVSREKKESFPLTVTSAQKNPTAFYLCASSPYLGGAKPYEQYFGPGTRLTVT.

This rearrangement joins TRBV18 to TRBJ1-5; 9 bases fit TRBD1. Per germline, CDR1 KGHSH and CDR2 LQKENI. The CDR3 covers 19 residues. V lost 4 bases and J lost 1; bases outside the gene matches: 14. The CDR3 DNA sequence: TGTGCCAGCTCACGATCCGGGACAGGGATAGGGGGGAGCAATCAGCCCCAGCATTTT. Protein: CASSRSGTGIGGSNQPQHF.

The chain uses TRBV19 and TRBJ2-5; TRBD1 matches at 8 bases. The CDR3 loop spans 15 amino acids. V gave up 5 bases and J gave up 5 bases; unmatched junction bases: 10. Germline V gene lookup returns CDR1 LNHDA and CDR2 SQIVND (reference sequence). The CDR3, as DNA: TGTGCCAGTAGTCATCAGGGGGCTGGTGTGGAGACCCAGTACTTC. Protein: CASSHQGAGVETQYF.

V and J are TRBV28 and TRBJ1-3, with D possibly matching TRBD1 (6 bases). Trimming cost V 6 bases and J 2 bases, with 14 bases left between them. CDR1 is MDHEN, CDR2 SYDVKM, per germline. The CDR3 contains 15 residues. The CDR3 protein is CASRATGRAGNTIYF. The CDR3 nucleotides read TGTGCCAGCAGAGCGACAGGTCGGGCTGGAAACACCATATATTTT.

This chain connects TRBV6-1 to TRBJ1-1, with 10 bases matching TRBD1. The germline CDR1 and CDR2 sequences are MNHNS and SASEGT. There are 13 residues in the CDR3. V lost 4 bases and J lost 4; bases outside the gene matches: 0. Written as DNA, the CDR3 is TGTGCCAGCAGTGGGACAGGGGGCACTGAAGCTTTCTTT. Protein sequence: CASSGTGGTEAFF.

The chain joins TRBV9 to TRBJ2-1, with D perhaps matching TRBD2 (5 bases). V shed 0 bases and J shed 5 bases, with 9 bases lying between them. The CDR3 has 14 amino acids. Germline V CDR1 and CDR2: SGDLS, YYNGEE. Here the CDR3 reads CASSVAGWDNEQFF. The CDR3 DNA reads TGTGCCAGCAGCGTAGCGGGATGGGACAATGAGCAGTTCTTC.

The chain combines TRBV5-1 with TRBJ2-3, with a possible D match to TRBD1 (6 bases). The ends were cut back, 2 bases at V and 6 bases at J, with 16 bases in the middle. The germline gives CDR1 SGHRS, CDR2 YFSETQ. The CDR3 consists of 15 residues. CDR3 DNA sequence: TGCGCCAGCAGCTTTAGGACAGACGTGCGCGATACGCAGTATTTT. It yields the protein CASSFRTDVRDTQYF.

The rearrangement uses TRBV4-2 and TRBJ2-7; weak D call: TRBD2 (6 bases). V lost 2 bases and J lost 6, with 11 bases in between. The CDR3 spans 13 residues. Germline loops: CDR1 LGHNA, CDR2 YNFKEQ. The CDR3 loop reads CASSQILAFEQYF. The CDR3 nucleotides are TGTGCCAGCAGCCAAATTCTAGCGTTCGAGCAGTACTTC.

V is TRBV10-3 and J is TRBJ2-1; TRBD2 matches at 12 bases. Per the germline V gene, CDR1 is ENHRY and CDR2 is SYGVKD. V shed 6 bases, J shed 10 bases, and the junction held 7 bases outside the gene matches. This CDR3 contains 14 residues. The CDR3 nucleotides read TGTGCCATCAGCCGACTAGCGGGAGAGGGAGAGCAGTTCTTC. This translates into CAISRLAGEGEQFF.

The chain has TRBV5-1 and TRBJ2-6, with 7 positions matching TRBD1. Trimming at V came to 4 bases and at J to 0 bases, leaving 7 bases not matched to a gene. CDR1 is SGHRS and CDR2 is YFSETQ in the germline V gene. The length of the CDR3 is 17 residues. The CDR3 nucleotides read TGCGCCAGCAGCCCGGGACAGACCTACTCTGGGGCCAACGTCCTGACTTTC. Translating gives CASSPGQTYSGANVLTF.

The V call is TRBV11-2, the J call TRBJ1-4; D gene uncertain. The length of the CDR3 is 13 residues. Germline V gene sequence: CDR1 SGHAT, CDR2 FQNNGV. V shed 5 bases and J shed 8 bases, with 12 bases lying between them. The CDR3 loop is CASSPGGREKLFF. The CDR3 coding sequence is TGTGCCAGCAGCCCCGGAGGGCGGGAAAAACTGTTTTTT.

J is TRBJ2-3 and V is TRBV5-1, with 7 bases that match TRBD1. Trimming cost V 4 bases and J 1 base; bases outside gene matches: 6. The CDR3 runs 15 residues. CDR1 is SGHRS and CDR2 is YFSETQ in the germline V gene. CDR3 bases: TGCGCCAGCAGCATTCAGGGGGTCGGCACAGATACGCAGTATTTT. It specifies CASSIQGVGTDTQYF.

This clone was detected many times. The chain couples TRBV10-3 to TRBJ2-1, with D possibly matching TRBD2 (5 bases). Germline V gene lookup returns CDR1 ENHRY and CDR2 SYGVKD. The CDR3 has 11 residues. V dropped 6 bases and J dropped 6 bases, with 6 bases sitting between them. This CDR3 is CAISSGNEQFF. CDR3 bases: TGTGCCATCAGCAGCGGCAATGAGCAGTTCTTC.

This chain links TRBV5-1 with TRBJ2-5, with 11 bases lining up with TRBD2. Germline lookup yields CDR1 SGHRS and CDR2 YFSETQ. The CDR3 sequence is 15 residues long. J gave up 1 base and V 4 bases, and 3 bases lay outside the gene matches. CDR3 sequence: CASSKGLAVQETQYF. The CDR3 DNA is TGCGCCAGCAGCAAGGGACTAGCGGTCCAAGAGACCCAGTACTTC.